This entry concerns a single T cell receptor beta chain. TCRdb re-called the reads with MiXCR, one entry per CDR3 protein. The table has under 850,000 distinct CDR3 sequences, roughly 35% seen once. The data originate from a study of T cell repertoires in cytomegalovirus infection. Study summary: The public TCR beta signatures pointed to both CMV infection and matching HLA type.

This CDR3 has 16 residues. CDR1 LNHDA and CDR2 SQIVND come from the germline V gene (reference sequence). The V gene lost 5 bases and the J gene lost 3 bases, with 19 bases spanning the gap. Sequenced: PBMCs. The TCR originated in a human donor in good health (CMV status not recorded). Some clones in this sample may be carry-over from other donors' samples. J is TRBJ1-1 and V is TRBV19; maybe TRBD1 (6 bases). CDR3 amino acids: CASSPRGGGRYTEAFF. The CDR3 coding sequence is TGTGCCAGTAGTCCCCGTGGGGGGGGCCGGTACACTGAAGCTTTCTTT.